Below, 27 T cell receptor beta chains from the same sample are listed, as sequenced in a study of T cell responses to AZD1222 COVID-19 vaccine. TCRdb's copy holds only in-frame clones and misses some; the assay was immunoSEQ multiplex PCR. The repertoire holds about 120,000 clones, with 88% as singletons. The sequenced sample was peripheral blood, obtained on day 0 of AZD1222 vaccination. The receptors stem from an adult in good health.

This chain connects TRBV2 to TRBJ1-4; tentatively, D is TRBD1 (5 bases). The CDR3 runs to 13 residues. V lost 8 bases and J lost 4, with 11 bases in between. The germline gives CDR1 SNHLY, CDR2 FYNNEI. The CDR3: CASRRQLNEKLFF. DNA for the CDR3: TGTGCCAGCCGGCGACAGCTTAATGAAAAACTGTTTTTT.

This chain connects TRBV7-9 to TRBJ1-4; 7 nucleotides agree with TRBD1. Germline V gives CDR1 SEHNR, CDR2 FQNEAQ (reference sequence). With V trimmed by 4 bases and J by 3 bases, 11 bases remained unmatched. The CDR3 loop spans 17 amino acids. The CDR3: CASSSFGRGQANEKLFF. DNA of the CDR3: TGTGCCAGCAGCTCGTTCGGGAGGGGGCAGGCTAATGAAAAACTGTTTTTT.

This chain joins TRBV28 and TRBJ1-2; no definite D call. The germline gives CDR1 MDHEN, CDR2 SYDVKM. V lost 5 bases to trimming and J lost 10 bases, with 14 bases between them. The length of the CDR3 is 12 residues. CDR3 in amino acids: CASSLPVGDYTF. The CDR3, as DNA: TGTGCCAGCAGTCTTCCGGTGGGAGACTACACCTTC.

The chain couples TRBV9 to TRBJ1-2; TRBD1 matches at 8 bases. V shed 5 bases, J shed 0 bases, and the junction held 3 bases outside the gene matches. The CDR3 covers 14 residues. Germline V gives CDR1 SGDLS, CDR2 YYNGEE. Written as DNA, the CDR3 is TGTGCCAGCAGTTGGACAGGGACTAACTATGGCTACACCTTC. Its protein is CASSWTGTNYGYTF.

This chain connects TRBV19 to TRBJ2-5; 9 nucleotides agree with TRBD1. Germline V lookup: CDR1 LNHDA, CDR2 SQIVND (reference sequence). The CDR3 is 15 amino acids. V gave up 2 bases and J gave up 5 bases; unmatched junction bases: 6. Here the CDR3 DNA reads TGTGCCAGTAGTATACGGGGACAGGGAGGGGAGACCCAGTACTTC. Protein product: CASSIRGQGGETQYF.

The CDR3 loop reads CASSSPGRSLDSPPNYGYTF. DNA of the CDR3: TGTGCCAGCAGCTCCCCCGGGAGGAGTTTGGACAGTCCGCCTAACTATGGCTACACCTTC. This chain uses TRBV13 with TRBJ1-2, with D maybe TRBD1 (6 bases). The CDR3 contains 20 residues. Trimming removed 4 bases from V and 0 bases from J, with 27 bases in between. Germline CDR1 PRHDT, CDR2 FYEKMQ (reference sequence).

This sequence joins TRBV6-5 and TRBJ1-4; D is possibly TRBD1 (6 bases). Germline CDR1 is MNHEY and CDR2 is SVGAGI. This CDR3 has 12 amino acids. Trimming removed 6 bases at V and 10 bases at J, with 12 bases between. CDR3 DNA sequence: TGTGCCAGCAGCTTACAGGGAGGAAAACTGTTTTTT. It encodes CASSLQGGKLFF.

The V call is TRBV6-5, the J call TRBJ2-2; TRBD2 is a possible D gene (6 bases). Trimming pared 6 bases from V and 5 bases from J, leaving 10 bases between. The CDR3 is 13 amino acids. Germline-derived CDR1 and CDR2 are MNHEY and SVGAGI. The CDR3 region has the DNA TGTGCCAGCAGAACGGGGGAGACCGGGGAGCTGTTTTTT. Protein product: CASRTGETGELFF.

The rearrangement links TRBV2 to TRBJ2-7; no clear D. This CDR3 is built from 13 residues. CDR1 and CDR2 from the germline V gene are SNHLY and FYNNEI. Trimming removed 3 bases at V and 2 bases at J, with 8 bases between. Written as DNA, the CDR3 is TGTGCCAGCAGTGACCGAGCAGCCTACGAGCAGTACTTC. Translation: CASSDRAAYEQYF. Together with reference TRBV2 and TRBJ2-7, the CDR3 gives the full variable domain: EPEVTQTPSHQVTQMGQEVILRCVPISNHLYFYWYRQILGQKVEFLVSFYNNEISEKSEIFDDQFSVERPDGSNFTLKIRSTKLEDSAMYFCASSDRAAYEQYFGPGTRLTVT.

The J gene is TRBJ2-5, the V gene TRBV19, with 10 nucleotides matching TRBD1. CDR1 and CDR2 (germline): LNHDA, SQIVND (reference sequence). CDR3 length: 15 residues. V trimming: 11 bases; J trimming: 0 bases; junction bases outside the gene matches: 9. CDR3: CAGVPGQGYQETQYF. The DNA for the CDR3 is TGTGCCGGCGTACCGGGACAGGGGTACCAAGAGACCCAGTACTTC.

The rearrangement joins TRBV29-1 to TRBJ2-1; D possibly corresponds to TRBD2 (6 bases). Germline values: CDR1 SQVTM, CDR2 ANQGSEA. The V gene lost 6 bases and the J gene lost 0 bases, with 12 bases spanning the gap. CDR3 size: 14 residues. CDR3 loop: CSVGDWSSYNEQFF. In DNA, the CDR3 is TGCAGCGTGGGGGACTGGAGCTCCTACAATGAGCAGTTCTTC.

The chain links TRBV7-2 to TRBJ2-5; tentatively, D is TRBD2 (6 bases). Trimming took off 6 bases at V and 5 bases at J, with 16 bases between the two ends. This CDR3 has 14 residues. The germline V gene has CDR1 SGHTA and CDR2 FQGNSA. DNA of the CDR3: TGTGCCAGCAGTCCCAGACTAGACGTGGAGACCCAGTACTTC. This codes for CASSPRLDVETQYF.

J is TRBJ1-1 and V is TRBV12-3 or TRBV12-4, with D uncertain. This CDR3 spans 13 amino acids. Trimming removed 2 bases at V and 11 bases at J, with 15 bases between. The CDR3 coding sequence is TGTGCCAGCAGTTTATCTGCTAACCCTGGGGCTTTCTTT. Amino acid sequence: CASSLSANPGAFF.

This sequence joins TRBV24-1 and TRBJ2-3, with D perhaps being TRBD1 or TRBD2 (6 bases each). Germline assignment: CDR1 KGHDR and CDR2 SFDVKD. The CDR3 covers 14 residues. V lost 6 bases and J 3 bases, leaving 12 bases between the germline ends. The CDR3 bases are TGTGCCACCAGTATCGGGGGCGGGACAGATACGCAGTATTTT. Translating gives CATSIGGGTDTQYF.

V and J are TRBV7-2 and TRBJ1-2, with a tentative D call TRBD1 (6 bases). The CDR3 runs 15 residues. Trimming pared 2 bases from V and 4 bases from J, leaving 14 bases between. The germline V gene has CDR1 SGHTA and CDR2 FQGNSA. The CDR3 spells CASSLNWGPAYGYTF. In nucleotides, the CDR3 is TGTGCCAGCAGCTTAAATTGGGGGCCGGCCTATGGCTACACCTTC.

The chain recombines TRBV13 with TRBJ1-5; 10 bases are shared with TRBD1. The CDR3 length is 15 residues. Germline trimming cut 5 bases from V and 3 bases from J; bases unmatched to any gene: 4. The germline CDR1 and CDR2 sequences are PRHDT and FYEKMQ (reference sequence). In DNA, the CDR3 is TGTGCCAGCAGCGTGGGACAGGGGACCAATCAGCCCCAGCATTTT. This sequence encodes CASSVGQGTNQPQHF.

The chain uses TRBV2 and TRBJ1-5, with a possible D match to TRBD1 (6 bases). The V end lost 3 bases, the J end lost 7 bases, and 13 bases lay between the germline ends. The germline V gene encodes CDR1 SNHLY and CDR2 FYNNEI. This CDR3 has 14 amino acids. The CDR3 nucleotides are TGTGCCAGCAGTGACCCGACAGGAGGGCAGCCCCAGCATTTT. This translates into CASSDPTGGQPQHF.

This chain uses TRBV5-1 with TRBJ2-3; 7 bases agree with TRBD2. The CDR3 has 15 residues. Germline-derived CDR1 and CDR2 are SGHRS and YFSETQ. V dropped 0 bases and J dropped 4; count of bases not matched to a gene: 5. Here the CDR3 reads CASSLEGRGADTQYF. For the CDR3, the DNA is TGCGCCAGCAGCTTGGAAGGGAGGGGCGCAGATACGCAGTATTTT.

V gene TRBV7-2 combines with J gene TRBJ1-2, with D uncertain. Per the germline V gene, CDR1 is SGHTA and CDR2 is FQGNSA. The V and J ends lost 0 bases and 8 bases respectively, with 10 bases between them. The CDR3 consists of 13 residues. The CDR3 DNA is TGTGCCAGCAGCTTAGCGCCTCCCAGGGGCTACACCTTC. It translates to CASSLAPPRGYTF.

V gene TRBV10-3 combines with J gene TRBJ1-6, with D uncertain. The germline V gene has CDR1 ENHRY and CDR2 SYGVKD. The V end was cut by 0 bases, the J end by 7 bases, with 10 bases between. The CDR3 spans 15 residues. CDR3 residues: CAISESSSSNSPLHF. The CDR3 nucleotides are TGTGCCATCAGTGAGTCGTCGAGCTCCAATTCACCCCTCCACTTT.

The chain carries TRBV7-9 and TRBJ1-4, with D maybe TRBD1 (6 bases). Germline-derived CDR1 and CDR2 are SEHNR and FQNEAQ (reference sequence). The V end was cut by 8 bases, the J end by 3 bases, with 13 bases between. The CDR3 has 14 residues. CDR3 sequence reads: CASGVGGANEKLFF. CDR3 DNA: TGTGCCAGCGGTGTAGGGGGGGCTAATGAAAAACTGTTTTTT.

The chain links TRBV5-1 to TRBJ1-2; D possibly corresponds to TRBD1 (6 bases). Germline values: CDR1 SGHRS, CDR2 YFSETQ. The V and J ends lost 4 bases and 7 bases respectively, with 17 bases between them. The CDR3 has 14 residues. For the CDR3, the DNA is TGCGCCAGCAGCGAGGACCAGGGGTACCGTGGCTACACCTTC. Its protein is CASSEDQGYRGYTF.

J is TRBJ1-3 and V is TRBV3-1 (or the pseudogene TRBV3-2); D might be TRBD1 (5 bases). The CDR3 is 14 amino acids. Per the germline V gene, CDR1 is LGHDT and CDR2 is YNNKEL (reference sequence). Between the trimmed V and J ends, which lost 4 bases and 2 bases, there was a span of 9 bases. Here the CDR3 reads CASSRDSPGNTIYF. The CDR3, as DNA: TGTGCCAGCAGCCGAGACAGCCCTGGAAACACCATATATTTT.

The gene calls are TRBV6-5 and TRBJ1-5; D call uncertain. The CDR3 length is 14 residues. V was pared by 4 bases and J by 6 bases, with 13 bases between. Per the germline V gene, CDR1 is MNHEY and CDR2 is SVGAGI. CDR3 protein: CASSSTEAFQPQHF. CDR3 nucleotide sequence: TGTGCCAGCAGTTCCACAGAGGCCTTTCAGCCCCAGCATTTT.

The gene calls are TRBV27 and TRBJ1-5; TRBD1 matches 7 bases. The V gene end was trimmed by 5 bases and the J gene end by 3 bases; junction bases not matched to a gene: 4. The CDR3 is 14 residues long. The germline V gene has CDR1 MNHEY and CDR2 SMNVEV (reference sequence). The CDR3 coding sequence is TGTGCCAGCAGTCCCCAGGGGGTCAATCAGCCCCAGCATTTT. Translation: CASSPQGVNQPQHF.

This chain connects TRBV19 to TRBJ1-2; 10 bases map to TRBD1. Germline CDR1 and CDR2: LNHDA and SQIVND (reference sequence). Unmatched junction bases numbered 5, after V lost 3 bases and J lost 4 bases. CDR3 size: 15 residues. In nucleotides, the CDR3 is TGTGCCAGTAGTATGTGGGGACAGGGGACCTATGGCTACACCTTC. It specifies CASSMWGQGTYGYTF.

The CDR3 nucleotides are TGTGCCAGCAGAGGACTAGCCAAAAACATTCAGTACTTC. This sequence encodes CASRGLAKNIQYF. J is TRBJ2-4 and V is TRBV27; D is possibly TRBD2 (5 bases). The V gene's germline CDR1 is MNHEY and CDR2 SMNVEV (reference sequence). Trimming removed 6 bases at V and 0 bases at J, with 6 bases between. CDR3 length: 13 residues.